This T cell receptor (beta chain) derives from a study of OX40 agonist ivuxolimab in advanced cancers. Background on the study: The eligibility criteria allowed prior anti-PD-1, anti-PD-L1 or anti-CTLA-4 therapy, and 40% had some.

Profiling relied on immunoSEQ multiplex PCR, and the TCRdb table lists in-frame clones only, not all of them. This sample has 81,000 or so clones, with 90% to 95% found just once. Germline-derived CDR1 and CDR2 are LNHDA and SQIVND (reference sequence). The CDR3 contains 13 residues. V trimming: 8 bases; J trimming: 6 bases; junction bases outside the gene matches: 6. The receptor comes from an adult with an advanced solid tumor such as melanoma, head and neck, liver or kidney cancer. The chain links TRBV19 to TRBJ2-1; 8 nucleotides agree with TRBD1. Sequencing used CD4+ or CD8+ T cells sorted from blood, obtained in a trial of the OX40 agonist ivuxolimab. The CDR3 DNA is TGTGCCAGTCGCGGACAGGGCATCAATGAGCAGTTCTTC. It specifies CASRGQGINEQFF.